The rows below give T cell receptor beta chains drawn from one sample of a study of shared T cell receptors in the human thymus. The assay was immunoSEQ multiplex PCR, and TCRdb's table has in-frame clones only and misses some. The top ten clones hold more than 0.01% of a sample with 540,000 or so clones, around three quarters of them seen once. The same data also went into a second study, on human thymus T cells.

The sequenced sample was thymocytes. The receptors originated from a boy younger than two with a congenital heart defect. CDR3s include the opening cysteine and the closing phenylalanine or tryptophan. The D gene is left open where the match is weak. Size tells how often a clone was seen (once, few, many) or the class of an expanded clone, and some rows leave it out.

d_call: TRBD1; j_call: TRBJ2-7; v_call: TRBV11-3; clone_size: once; cdr3_nt: TGTGCCAGCAGCTTTGGTTCACAGGGGCGCGAGCAGTACTTC; cdr3_aa: CASSFGSQGREQYF
d_call: TRBD2; j_call: TRBJ2-4; v_call: TRBV5-8; clone_size: .; cdr3_nt: TGTGCCATGGGGGAGGGTGGAAACATTCAGTACTTC; cdr3_aa: CAMGEGGNIQYF
d_call: TRBD2; j_call: TRBJ2-3; v_call: TRBV5-1; clone_size: .; cdr3_nt: TGCGCCAGCAGCGTGGGACTAGCGGGAGGGCCGCCAGATACGCAGTATTTT; cdr3_aa: CASSVGLAGGPPDTQYF
d_call: TRBD1; j_call: TRBJ1-5; v_call: TRBV7-2; clone_size: .; cdr3_nt: TGTGCCAGCAGCGCATACAGGGGAAGGGATCAGCCCCAGCATTTT; cdr3_aa: CASSAYRGRDQPQHF
d_call: TRBD1; j_call: TRBJ1-2; v_call: TRBV6-4; clone_size: .; cdr3_nt: TGTGCCAGCAGTGGGCCCCTGGGACAGGGTGACTATGGCTACACCTTC; cdr3_aa: CASSGPLGQGDYGYTF
d_call: TRBD1; j_call: TRBJ2-7; v_call: TRBV28; clone_size: .; cdr3_nt: TGTGCCAGCCGATTTCTGGACAGGGCAAACGAGCAGTACTTC; cdr3_aa: CASRFLDRANEQYF
d_call: TRBD1; j_call: TRBJ2-2; v_call: TRBV4-3; clone_size: .; cdr3_nt: TGCGCCAGCAGCCAAGCTCCTGACAGGGTCAAGAACACCGGGGAGCTGTTTTTT; cdr3_aa: CASSQAPDRVKNTGELFF
d_call: TRBD1; j_call: TRBJ1-1; v_call: TRBV6-5; clone_size: .; cdr3_nt: TGTGCCAGCAGTTACAGTCAAGGACAGGGGGTTGGTGAAGCTTTCTTT; cdr3_aa: CASSYSQGQGVGEAFF
d_call: .; j_call: TRBJ2-7; v_call: TRBV2; clone_size: few; cdr3_nt: TGTGCCAGTCTTTTTCCCGGGAGAGTCTACGAGCAGTACTTC; cdr3_aa: CASLFPGRVYEQYF
d_call: .; j_call: TRBJ2-7; v_call: TRBV6-1; clone_size: .; cdr3_nt: TGTGCCAGCAGTCACGGACACCTATCCTACGAGCAGTACTTC; cdr3_aa: CASSHGHLSYEQYF
d_call: TRBD2; j_call: TRBJ2-3; v_call: TRBV27; clone_size: once; cdr3_nt: TGTGCCAGCAGTCCTGGACTAGCGGCTAGCACAGATACGCAGTATTTT; cdr3_aa: CASSPGLAASTDTQYF
d_call: TRBD1; j_call: TRBJ2-7; v_call: TRBV2; clone_size: .; cdr3_nt: TGTGCCAGCAGTTACCGGGACAGGGCCTACGAGCAGTACTTC; cdr3_aa: CASSYRDRAYEQYF
d_call: TRBD2; j_call: TRBJ2-7; v_call: TRBV5-6; clone_size: .; cdr3_nt: TGTGCCAGCAGCTTGCGGACTAGCGGGACCCCCGAGCAGTACTTC; cdr3_aa: CASSLRTSGTPEQYF
d_call: TRBD2; j_call: TRBJ2-4; v_call: TRBV7-9; clone_size: .; cdr3_nt: TGTGCCAGCAGCGAGCGGGAGGCTCAGTACTTC; cdr3_aa: CASSEREAQYF
d_call: TRBD1; j_call: TRBJ1-1; v_call: TRBV14; clone_size: few; cdr3_nt: TGTGCCAGCAGCCCGTCGGGACAGGGGGTCACTGAAGCTTTCTTT; cdr3_aa: CASSPSGQGVTEAFF
d_call: .; j_call: TRBJ1-1; v_call: TRBV4-1; clone_size: .; cdr3_nt: TGCGCCAGCAGCCAAGATCGAGGGAACGCTGAAGCTTTCTTT; cdr3_aa: CASSQDRGNAEAFF
d_call: TRBD2; j_call: TRBJ2-7; v_call: TRBV6-6; clone_size: .; cdr3_nt: TGTGCCAGCAGTTACTCGCGGGAGGGCCTCAACGAGCAGTACTTC; cdr3_aa: CASSYSREGLNEQYF
d_call: .; j_call: TRBJ2-2; v_call: TRBV18; clone_size: .; cdr3_nt: TGTGCCAGCTCACCACCGGTAGCGGCAGTCACCGGGGAGCTGTTTTTT; cdr3_aa: CASSPPVAAVTGELFF
d_call: TRBD1; j_call: TRBJ2-1; v_call: TRBV5-6; clone_size: .; cdr3_nt: TGTGCCAGCAGCCCCGCAGCCCGGGACAGGTGGAATGAGCAGTTCTTC; cdr3_aa: CASSPAARDRWNEQFF
d_call: TRBD1; j_call: TRBJ2-7; v_call: TRBV27; clone_size: .; cdr3_nt: TGTGCCAGCAGTTCACCCCGGGACAGGGGTACCTACGAGCAGTACTTC; cdr3_aa: CASSSPRDRGTYEQYF
d_call: .; j_call: TRBJ2-1; v_call: TRBV30; clone_size: .; cdr3_nt: TGTGCCTGGAGTGTAGGGGAGGCCTCCTACAATGAGCAGTTCTTC; cdr3_aa: CAWSVGEASYNEQFF
d_call: TRBD1; j_call: TRBJ2-7; v_call: TRBV27; clone_size: .; cdr3_nt: TGTGCCAGCAGTTTAAAGGGGCTCCGGGACAGCTACGAGCAGTACTTC; cdr3_aa: CASSLKGLRDSYEQYF
d_call: TRBD2; j_call: TRBJ2-5; v_call: TRBV7-6; clone_size: .; cdr3_nt: TGTGCCAGCAACCAGCGGGAGGGCCCCGAGACCCAGTACTTC; cdr3_aa: CASNQREGPETQYF
d_call: .; j_call: TRBJ1-4; v_call: TRBV15; clone_size: .; cdr3_nt: TGTGCCACCAGCAGTTTAGGGGACCGACAGGACTTTAATGAAAAACTGTTTTTT; cdr3_aa: CATSSLGDRQDFNEKLFF
d_call: TRBD2; j_call: TRBJ2-3; v_call: TRBV5-4; clone_size: .; cdr3_nt: TGTGCCAGCAGGGTGAACGGGAGCGGGAGGGCCCCAGATACGCAGTATTTT; cdr3_aa: CASRVNGSGRAPDTQYF
d_call: .; j_call: TRBJ1-1; v_call: TRBV20-1; clone_size: .; cdr3_nt: TGCAGTGCTAGAGTGGAGACTGAAGCTTTCTTT; cdr3_aa: CSARVETEAFF
d_call: TRBD1; j_call: TRBJ1-1; v_call: TRBV11-2; clone_size: .; cdr3_nt: TGTGCCAGCAGCCCATTTGGGACAGGGGGATCTGAAGCTTTCTTT; cdr3_aa: CASSPFGTGGSEAFF
d_call: .; j_call: TRBJ2-3; v_call: TRBV12-5; clone_size: .; cdr3_nt: TGTGCTAGTGGTTTGAGCCAAAGTGGCACAGATACGCAGTATTTT; cdr3_aa: CASGLSQSGTDTQYF
d_call: .; j_call: TRBJ1-5; v_call: TRBV25-1; clone_size: .; cdr3_nt: TGTGCCAACTCGACAGTGAATCAGCCCCAGCATTTT; cdr3_aa: CANSTVNQPQHF
d_call: TRBD2; j_call: TRBJ2-3; v_call: TRBV29-1; clone_size: .; cdr3_nt: TGCAGCGTTGAGGGACTAGAGTTTGCAGATACGCAGTATTTT; cdr3_aa: CSVEGLEFADTQYF
d_call: TRBD1; j_call: TRBJ1-1; v_call: TRBV19; clone_size: .; cdr3_nt: TGTGCCAGTAGTCATAGTCATAAGGGGGCAAGCGAGAAATGGGGGAAAGGCGCTGAAGCTTTCTTT; cdr3_aa: CASSHSHKGASEKWGKGAEAFF
d_call: TRBD2; j_call: TRBJ2-1; v_call: TRBV14; clone_size: .; cdr3_nt: TGTGCCAGCAGCCAGGCCCGGGGGGGCGATGAGCAGTTCTTC; cdr3_aa: CASSQARGGDEQFF
d_call: .; j_call: TRBJ2-2; v_call: TRBV11-2; clone_size: once; cdr3_nt: TGTGCCAGTCCCCGGTACGAACCCGGGGAGCTGTTTTTT; cdr3_aa: CASPRYEPGELFF
d_call: .; j_call: TRBJ1-1; v_call: TRBV2; clone_size: .; cdr3_nt: TGTGCCAGCAGTGAAGGGCAGGGAGGCACTGAAGCTTTCTTT; cdr3_aa: CASSEGQGGTEAFF
d_call: TRBD1; j_call: TRBJ2-7; v_call: TRBV10-3; clone_size: .; cdr3_nt: TGTGCCATCGAGGAGCCGGGACAGGCGTCCGAGCAGTACTTC; cdr3_aa: CAIEEPGQASEQYF
d_call: .; j_call: TRBJ2-7; v_call: TRBV7-9; clone_size: .; cdr3_nt: TGTGCCAGCAGCTTAGCGCGGGGGACAGGTAAGGGGTACGAGCAGTACTTC; cdr3_aa: CASSLARGTGKGYEQYF
d_call: TRBD2; j_call: TRBJ2-1; v_call: TRBV25-1; clone_size: .; cdr3_nt: TGTGCCAGCAGTGAGTCAATAGCGGGCGCCTACAATGAGCAGTTCTTC; cdr3_aa: CASSESIAGAYNEQFF
d_call: TRBD2; j_call: TRBJ2-7; v_call: TRBV28; clone_size: once; cdr3_nt: TGTGCCAGCAGCTCCCGGGAGGGCCCCTACGAGCAGTACTTC; cdr3_aa: CASSSREGPYEQYF